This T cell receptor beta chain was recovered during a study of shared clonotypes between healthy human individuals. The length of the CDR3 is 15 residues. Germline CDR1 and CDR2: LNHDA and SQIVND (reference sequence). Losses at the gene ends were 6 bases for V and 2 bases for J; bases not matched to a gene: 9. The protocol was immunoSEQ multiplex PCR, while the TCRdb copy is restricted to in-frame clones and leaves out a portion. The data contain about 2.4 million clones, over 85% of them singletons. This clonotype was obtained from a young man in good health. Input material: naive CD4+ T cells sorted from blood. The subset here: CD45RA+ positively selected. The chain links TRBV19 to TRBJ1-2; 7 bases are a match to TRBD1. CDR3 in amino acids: CASRSGGTVNYGYTF. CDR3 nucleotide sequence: TGTGCCAGTAGATCAGGCGGGACAGTAAACTATGGCTACACCTTC.